Listed below are T cell receptor beta chains from one sample, sequenced in a study of T cell responses to AZD1222 COVID-19 vaccine. This table comes from immunoSEQ multiplex PCR, and its TCRdb copy is limited to in-frame clones, with some not included. The table has 110,000 to 150,000 clones, 93% seen once. Sequencing was performed on peripheral blood, taken after recovery from COVID-19. The source of these receptors is an adult who had recovered from COVID-19. CDR3s include the opening cysteine and the closing phenylalanine or tryptophan. D genes are given only for firm matches. Only some rows state a clone size, as once, few, many or a class for expanded clones.

size,V,D,J,CDR3,DNA
once,TRBV19,NA,TRBJ1-1,CASSIPTRGLTEAFF,TGTGCCAGTAGTATACCCACTCGGGGTCTAACTGAAGCTTTCTTT
NA,TRBV5-4,TRBD1,TRBJ1-1,CASGGQTNTEAFF,TGTGCCAGCGGGGGACAGACGAACACTGAAGCTTTCTTT
NA,TRBV7-2,TRBD2,TRBJ2-1,CASSLFAGTSGYNEQFF,TGTGCCAGCAGCCTATTCGCCGGGACTAGCGGCTACAATGAGCAGTTCTTC
NA,TRBV27,TRBD2,TRBJ2-1,CASRLSGINEQFF,TGTGCCAGCAGGCTTAGCGGGATCAATGAGCAGTTCTTC
NA,TRBV15,NA,TRBJ1-6,CATSRMAGKGGYNSPLHF,TGTGCCACCAGCAGAATGGCAGGGAAAGGTGGCTATAATTCACCCCTCCACTTT
NA,TRBV10-1,TRBD1,TRBJ2-2,CASSGKGGVRSGELFF,TGCGCCAGCAGTGGAAAAGGGGGCGTTCGGTCCGGGGAGCTGTTTTTT
NA,TRBV7-8,NA,TRBJ2-7,CASSLRTEAYEQYF,TGTGCCAGCAGCCTGCGGACAGAGGCCTACGAGCAGTACTTC
NA,TRBV6-1,NA,TRBJ2-2,CASSAYDGELFF,TGTGCCAGCAGTGCATACGACGGGGAGCTGTTTTTT
once,TRBV12-5,NA,TRBJ2-7,CASGLGGPAYEQYF,TGTGCTAGTGGTTTGGGGGGACCTGCCTACGAGCAGTACTTC
NA,TRBV5-4,TRBD2,TRBJ2-3,CASSPGTSGKADTQYF,TGTGCCAGCAGCCCGGGGACTAGCGGGAAGGCGGATACGCAGTATTTT
NA,TRBV4-1,NA,TRBJ2-3,CASSQGGVTGTDTQYF,TGCGCCAGCAGCCAAGGAGGGGTGACTGGCACAGATACGCAGTATTTT
NA,TRBV19,TRBD1,TRBJ2-2,CASSTPYPGQGSGELFF,TGTGCCAGTAGTACGCCCTATCCGGGACAGGGTTCCGGGGAGCTGTTTTTT
NA,TRBV5-1,TRBD1,TRBJ2-5,CASSFDRGQETQYF,TGCGCCAGCAGCTTCGACAGGGGTCAAGAGACCCAGTACTTC
NA,TRBV4-1,NA,TRBJ1-5,CASSQVATSAQPQHF,TGCGCCAGCAGCCAAGTTGCGACATCGGCTCAGCCCCAGCATTTT
NA,TRBV28,NA,TRBJ2-2,CASRSAGTAGTGELFF,TGTGCCAGCAGATCTGCCGGGACTGCGGGCACCGGGGAGCTGTTTTTT
NA,TRBV3-1/TRBV3-2,TRBD2,TRBJ2-5,CASSQAGGETQYF,TGTGCCAGCAGCCAAGCGGGAGGCGAGACCCAGTACTTC
NA,TRBV2,TRBD1,TRBJ2-5,CASSVRGLVQETQYF,TGTGCCAGCAGTGTAAGGGGGCTAGTCCAAGAGACCCAGTACTTC